Below, 30 T cell receptor beta chains from the same sample are listed, as sequenced in a study of T cells in Graves' hyperthyroidism and ophthalmopathy. Amplification of TCR beta CDR3 regions used RNA as the template. First-round RT-PCR of the TCR CDR3 relied on the HTBI primer set. TCRdb reprocessed the multiplex PCR reads with MiXCR, giving one entry per CDR3 protein. This sample has hundreds of thousands of distinct CDR3 sequences, with about a fifth found just once. Specimen: blood. These receptors originate from a man younger than 40 with Graves' ophthalmopathy.

A few counts support this clonotype. The V call is TRBV27, the J call TRBJ2-1; 11 bases fit TRBD2. V gave up 7 bases and J gave up 7 bases; unmatched junction bases: 9. Germline V lookup: CDR1 MNHEY, CDR2 SMNVEV (reference sequence). CDR3 size: 15 residues. The CDR3 sequence is CASNTLAGVRNEQFF. As DNA, the CDR3 is TGTGCCAGCAACACACTAGCGGGAGTTCGGAATGAGCAGTTCTTC.

This clonotype was seen a handful of times. The rearrangement links TRBV7-8 to TRBJ2-2, with a tentative D call TRBD2 (6 bases). This CDR3 region has 15 residues. V dropped 0 bases and J dropped 7 bases, with 12 bases sitting between them. Germline V gene lookup returns CDR1 SGHVS and CDR2 FQNEAQ. CDR3 sequence (DNA): TGTGCCAGCAGCTTAGCCGCAGTGGGAGGCGGGGAGCTGTTTTTT. Its protein product is CASSLAAVGGGELFF. The complete variable domain, with remaining parts taken from reference TRBV7-8 and TRBJ2-2, reads GAGVSQSPRYKVAKRGQDVALRCDPISGHVSLFWYQQALGQGPEFLTYFQNEAQLDKSGLPSDRFFAERPEGSVSTLKIQRTQQEDSAVYLCASSLAAVGGGELFFGEGSRLTVL.

The CDR3 region has the DNA TGCGCTATTCCCAATGGAGTCTACGAGCAGTACTTC. This encodes CAIPNGVYEQYF. This chain connects TRBV5-1 to TRBJ2-7, with D uncertain. The CDR3 spans 12 residues. Germline CDR1 and CDR2: SGHRS and YFSETQ.

This clonotype was seen a few times. The chain uses TRBV15 and TRBJ2-1; 10 bases agree with TRBD2. The CDR3 has 13 residues. Germline trimming cut 10 bases from V and 5 bases from J; bases unmatched to any gene: 5. CDR1 is LNHNV, CDR2 YYDKDF, per germline (reference sequence). This CDR3 reads CAITSGTHNEQFF. CDR3 in DNA: TGTGCCATCACTAGCGGGACGCACAATGAGCAGTTCTTC.

This clonotype was observed at least ten times. The chain has TRBV7-8 and TRBJ2-5; 7 nucleotides agree with TRBD1. V trimming: 1 base; J trimming: 3 bases; junction bases outside the gene matches: 11. The CDR3 sequence is 17 residues long. The germline gives CDR1 SGHVS, CDR2 FQNEAQ. The CDR3: CASSLDKGQGVEETQYF. The CDR3 DNA reads TGTGCCAGCAGCTTAGACAAGGGGCAGGGGGTTGAAGAGACCCAGTACTTC.

There are a few counts of this clonotype. V and J are TRBV28 and TRBJ2-7; TRBD1 matches 7 bases. V gave up 2 bases and J gave up 7 bases; unmatched junction bases: 5. Germline CDR1 is MDHEN and CDR2 is SYDVKM. The CDR3 has 13 residues. The CDR3 loop is CASSLTDRVEQYF. The CDR3 DNA reads TGTGCCAGCAGTTTAACTGACAGGGTTGAGCAGTACTTC.

This clonotype was recorded many times. The chain uses TRBV30 and TRBJ1-2; D is uncertain. The CDR3 extends over 12 amino acids. Germline lookup yields CDR1 GTSNPN and CDR2 SVGIG (reference sequence). V lost 3 bases, J lost 1 base, and 6 bases lay in between. CDR3 residues: CAWRKGNYGYTF. CDR3 DNA: TGTGCCTGGAGGAAGGGTAACTATGGCTACACCTTC.

Many counts were recorded for this clonotype. The chain recombines TRBV7-3 with TRBJ2-3, with D possibly TRBD2 on 6 matching bases. V dropped 0 bases and J dropped 7 bases, with 20 bases sitting between them. Germline loops: CDR1 SGHTA, CDR2 FQGTGA. This CDR3 has 17 amino acids. This CDR3 is CASSLTSLTGAVNTQYF. Written as DNA, the CDR3 is TGTGCCAGCAGCTTAACAAGCTTGACGGGAGCGGTAAATACGCAGTATTTT.

A few counts support this clonotype. The chain uses TRBV20-1 and TRBJ2-1, with 12 bases lining up with TRBD2. The V gene end was trimmed by 0 bases and the J gene end by 3 bases; junction bases not matched to a gene: 6. CDR1 DFQATT and CDR2 SNEGSKA come from the germline V gene (reference sequence). This CDR3 region has 17 residues. CDR3 sequence reads: CSARDPASGRDYNEQFF. The CDR3 coding sequence is TGCAGTGCTAGAGATCCGGCTAGCGGGAGGGACTACAATGAGCAGTTCTTC.

This clonotype was observed a handful of times. The chain employs TRBV30 and TRBJ2-2; TRBD2 aligns across 14 bases. CDR3 length: 20 amino acids. After removal of 3 bases from V and 3 bases from J, the junction contained 15 bases not matched to a gene. Germline CDR1 GTSNPN, CDR2 SVGIG (reference sequence). The CDR3 loop reads CAWRASRLAGGPKDTGELFF. DNA of the CDR3: TGTGCCTGGAGAGCCAGCCGACTAGCGGGAGGGCCTAAGGACACCGGGGAGCTGTTTTTT.

The chain employs TRBV11-3 and TRBJ2-1; TRBD1 might be the D (6 bases). This CDR3 comprises 13 residues. Germline V CDR1 and CDR2: SGHNT, YENEEA. Trimming shortened V by 6 bases and J by 8 bases, and 14 bases separated the two germline ends. As DNA, the CDR3 is TGTGCCAGCAGGGCCGGACAGTCCCATGAGCAGTTCTTC. Encoded protein: CASRAGQSHEQFF. Filled out from reference TRBV11-3 and TRBJ2-1, the complete variable domain reads EAGVVQSPRYKIIEKKQPVAFWCNPISGHNTLYWYLQNLGQGPELLIRYENEEAVDDSQLPKDRFSAERLKGVDSTLKIQPAELGDSAVYLCASRAGQSHEQFFGPGTRLTVL.

The chain couples TRBV27 to TRBJ1-1; D gene uncertain. V was pared by 2 bases and J by 4 bases, with 8 bases between. Germline V gene lookup returns CDR1 MNHEY and CDR2 SMNVEV (reference sequence). The CDR3 totals 13 residues. The CDR3 protein is CASSLEESTEAFF. CDR3 DNA sequence: TGTGCCAGCAGTTTAGAGGAGAGCACTGAAGCTTTCTTT.

This chain joins TRBV19 and TRBJ1-2, with D unclear. Between the trimmed V and J ends, which lost 6 bases and 8 bases, there was a span of 13 bases. The CDR3 length is 12 residues. Germline CDR1 is LNHDA and CDR2 is SQIVND (reference sequence). In DNA form, the CDR3 reads TGTGCCAGTAGCAGCCGGGCCTACGGCTACACCTTC. It codes for CASSSRAYGYTF.

The chain joins TRBV20-1 to TRBJ2-7, with D possibly TRBD2 on 5 matching bases. This CDR3 contains 13 residues. The germline V gene encodes CDR1 DFQATT and CDR2 SNEGSKA (reference sequence). The V gene lost 1 base and the J gene lost 6 bases, with 13 bases spanning the gap. The CDR3 nucleotides read TGCAGTGCTAGAGTTGTATGGGAGCTCGAGCAGTACTTC. It specifies CSARVVWELEQYF.

This clonotype has only a few counts. The V call is TRBV12-3 or TRBV12-4, the J call TRBJ2-3; D is ambiguous. The V gene lost 6 bases and the J gene lost 4 bases, with 11 bases spanning the gap. The CDR3 is made up of 13 amino acids. This CDR3 is CASRPGSADTQYF. CDR3 in DNA: TGTGCCAGCAGACCTGGGTCCGCAGATACGCAGTATTTT.

This clonotype came up a few times. The chain links TRBV10-3 to TRBJ2-7; a possible D gene is TRBD1 (5 bases). The CDR3 length is 13 residues. Germline-derived CDR1 and CDR2 are ENHRY and SYGVKD. Trimming took 2 bases from V and 3 from J, leaving 8 bases between them. In DNA form, the CDR3 reads TGTGCCATCAGTGAGGTTCAGGGCTACGAGCAGTACTTC. This codes for CAISEVQGYEQYF.

This chain uses TRBV4-3 with TRBJ2-5, with a possible D match to TRBD2 (6 bases). Trimming left V 2 bases short and J 3 bases short, with 13 bases between. The germline V gene encodes CDR1 LGHNA and CDR2 YSLEER. The CDR3 is 15 amino acids. The CDR3 coding sequence is TGCGCCAGCAGCCAAAAAGTTCCGGGAGAAGAGACCCAGTACTTC. It yields the protein CASSQKVPGEETQYF.

The V and J genes are TRBV24-1 and TRBJ2-1; 8 nucleotides agree with TRBD2. Germline loops: CDR1 KGHDR, CDR2 SFDVKD. V trimming: 4 bases; J trimming: 8 bases; junction bases outside the gene matches: 9. There are 15 residues in the CDR3. DNA of the CDR3: TGTGCCACCAGTGACTTCTCGGGAGGGCCCGATGAGCAGTTCTTC. The encoded protein is CATSDFSGGPDEQFF.

This clonotype was detected ten times or more. The V gene is TRBV12-3 or TRBV12-4, the J gene TRBJ1-1, with D unresolved. The CDR3 has 13 amino acids. Trimming took off 7 bases at V and 1 base at J, with 10 bases between the two ends. CDR3 sequence reads: CASTVGENTEAFF. The CDR3 DNA follows: TGTGCCAGCACCGTCGGGGAGAACACTGAAGCTTTCTTT.

This clonotype was seen ten or more times. The V call is TRBV28, the J call TRBJ2-4; either TRBD1 or TRBD2 may fit D (5 bases each). V was trimmed by 1 base and J by 8 bases, leaving 18 bases between them. This CDR3 is 16 amino acids long. Germline CDR1 reads MDHEN; CDR2 reads SYDVKM. The CDR3 nucleotides read TGTGCCAGCAGTTTATCGACCGCTGGGGGAAGAGACATTCAGTACTTC. Its translation is CASSLSTAGGRDIQYF.

The table lists this clonotype with a few counts. CDR3 sequence reads: CASSLDKGGTDTQYF. CDR3 nucleotide sequence: TGTGCCAGCAGCTTGGATAAGGGGGGCACAGATACGCAGTATTTT. The chain combines TRBV5-5 with TRBJ2-3; D perhaps matches TRBD1 (6 bases). The V end was cut by 0 bases, the J end by 1 base, with 9 bases between. This CDR3 has 15 residues. CDR1 SGHKS and CDR2 YYEKEE come from the germline V gene (reference sequence).

In its sample, this clonotype was seen many times. The genes are TRBV28 and TRBJ2-3; no firm D call. Germline assignment: CDR1 MDHEN and CDR2 SYDVKM. With 6 bases removed from V and 1 base from J, the gap between germline ends came to 14 bases. The CDR3 has 15 amino acids. CDR3 in DNA: TGTGCCAGCAGCTCATTGGGCCAGGGCACAGATACGCAGTATTTT. Amino acid sequence: CASSSLGQGTDTQYF.

The chain combines TRBV6-2 or TRBV6-3 with TRBJ1-6; TRBD1 is a possible D gene (6 bases). Germline V gene data show CDR1 as MNHEY and CDR2 as SVGEGT. V was clipped by 5 bases and J by 7 bases, with 21 bases between them. The CDR3 sequence is 17 residues long. The CDR3 here is CASSLWLIDRSNSPLHF. The CDR3 DNA follows: TGTGCCAGCAGTCTTTGGCTCATCGACAGGAGCAATTCACCCCTCCACTTT.

This clonotype was found many times. This chain joins TRBV7-2 and TRBJ1-6, with 9 bases fitting TRBD1. Germline CDR1 reads SGHTA; CDR2 reads FQGNSA. The CDR3 is 17 residues long. V gave up 1 base and J gave up 5 bases; unmatched junction bases: 6. CDR3 DNA sequence: TGTGCCAGCAGCTTAGATTGGACAGGGGTACATAATTCACCCCTCCACTTT. It is translated as CASSLDWTGVHNSPLHF.

This clonotype was recorded a few times. The gene calls are TRBV6-1 and TRBJ2-7, with 10 bases fitting TRBD1. This CDR3 region has 17 residues. The germline gives CDR1 MNHNS, CDR2 SASEGT. The ends lost 0 bases at V and 2 bases at J; junction bases unmatched: 7. The CDR3 region has the DNA TGTGCCAGCAGTGAAGCCTTTAGGACAGGGGGAACCTACGAGCAGTACTTC. Residues: CASSEAFRTGGTYEQYF.

This chain links TRBV20-1 with TRBJ2-2; no clear D gene. Looked up from germline, CDR1 is DFQATT and CDR2 is SNEGSKA (reference sequence). The CDR3 is made up of 12 amino acids. The V end was cut by 4 bases, the J end by 6 bases, with 9 bases between. The CDR3 spells CSAITIPGELFF. The CDR3 DNA reads as TGCAGTGCTATAACCATTCCCGGGGAGCTGTTTTTT.

This clonotype appeared a single time. This chain links TRBV20-1 with TRBJ2-5; D is unresolved. The V and J ends lost 3 bases and 4 bases respectively, with 9 bases between them. CDR1 and CDR2 from the germline V gene are DFQATT and SNEGSKA (reference sequence). This CDR3 spans 12 amino acids. CDR3 amino acids: CSASNPPETQYF. The DNA of the CDR3 is TGCAGTGCTAGCAACCCCCCAGAGACCCAGTACTTC.

About this clonotype: A read error may explain this, as a much larger clone is one base away. The chain links TRBV30 to TRBJ2-7; 7 nucleotides align to TRBD2. This CDR3 contains 13 residues. The germline V gene encodes CDR1 GTSNPN and CDR2 SVGIG (reference sequence). The V and J ends lost 2 bases and 2 bases, in that order; junction bases with no gene match: 3. The CDR3 protein is CAWSWGGAYEQYF. The CDR3 DNA reads as TGTGCCTGGAGTTGGGGGGGAGCCTACGAGCAGTACTTC.

Points on this clonotype: A much more abundant neighbour one base away suggests this may be a read error. The chain uses TRBV2 and TRBJ1-5; D unresolved. V lost 3 bases and J lost 9, with 12 bases in between. The germline V gene has CDR1 SNHLY and CDR2 FYNNEI. There are 13 residues in the CDR3. The CDR3 region has the DNA TGTGCCAGCAGTGATCTCGTAATGAGGCCCCAGCATTTT. It specifies CASSDLVMRPQHF.

The gene calls are TRBV19 and TRBJ1-1; 7 nucleotides line up with TRBD1. Germline values: CDR1 LNHDA, CDR2 SQIVND (reference sequence). V trimming: 6 bases; J trimming: 1 base; junction bases outside the gene matches: 11. CDR3 length: 16 residues. The CDR3 region has the DNA TGTGCCAGTAGACCTGTTTTCCGGACAGGGAACACTGAAGCTTTCTTT. Its translation: CASRPVFRTGNTEAFF.